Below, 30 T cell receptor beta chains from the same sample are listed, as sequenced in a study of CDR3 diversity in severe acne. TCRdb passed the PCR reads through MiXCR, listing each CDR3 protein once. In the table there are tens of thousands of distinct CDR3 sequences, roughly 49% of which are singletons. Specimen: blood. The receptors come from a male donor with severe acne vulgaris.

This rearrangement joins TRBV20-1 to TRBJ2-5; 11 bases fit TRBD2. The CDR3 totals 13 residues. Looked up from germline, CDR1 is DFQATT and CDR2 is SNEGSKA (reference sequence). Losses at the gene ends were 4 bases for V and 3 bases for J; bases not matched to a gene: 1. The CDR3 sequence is CSATSGRKETQYF. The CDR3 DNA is TGCAGTGCTACTAGCGGGAGGAAAGAGACCCAGTACTTC.

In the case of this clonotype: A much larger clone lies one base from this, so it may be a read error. In nucleotides, the CDR3 is TGCAGTGCTAGAGATCAGGCAGGGAATGGAAAACTGTTTTTT. Encoded protein: CSARDQAGNGKLFF. The genes are TRBV20-1 and TRBJ1-4, with D tentatively TRBD1 (5 bases). The CDR3 length is 14 residues. Germline V gives CDR1 DFQATT, CDR2 SNEGSKA (reference sequence).

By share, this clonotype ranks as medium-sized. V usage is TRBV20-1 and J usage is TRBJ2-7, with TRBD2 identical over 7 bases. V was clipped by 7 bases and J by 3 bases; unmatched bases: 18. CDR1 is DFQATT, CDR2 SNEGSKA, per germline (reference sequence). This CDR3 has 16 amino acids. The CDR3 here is CSVGSGKYKRVYEQYF. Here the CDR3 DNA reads TGCAGTGTAGGCAGCGGGAAGTATAAGAGGGTCTACGAGCAGTACTTC.

The CDR3 coding sequence is TGTGCCAGCAACCCTAGGAGCACTGAAGCTTTCTTT. It is translated as CASNPRSTEAFF. This sequence joins TRBV9 and TRBJ1-1; D call uncertain. The V end lost 6 bases, the J end lost 4 bases, and 10 bases lay between the germline ends. The CDR3 totals 12 residues. Germline V CDR1 and CDR2: SGDLS, YYNGEE. The variable domain in full, completed from reference TRBV9 and TRBJ1-1, reads DSGVTQTPKHLITATGQRVTLRCSPRSGDLSVYWYQQSLDQGLQFLIQYYNGEERAKGNILERFSAQQFPDLHSELNLSSLELGDSALYFCASNPRSTEAFFGQGTRLTVV.

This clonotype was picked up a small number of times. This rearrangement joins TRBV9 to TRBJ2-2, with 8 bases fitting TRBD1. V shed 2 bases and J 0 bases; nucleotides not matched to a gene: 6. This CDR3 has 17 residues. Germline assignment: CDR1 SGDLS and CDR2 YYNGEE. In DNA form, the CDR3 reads TGTGCCAGCAGCGTTGCCTACAGGGGGACGAACACCGGGGAGCTGTTTTTT. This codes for CASSVAYRGTNTGELFF.

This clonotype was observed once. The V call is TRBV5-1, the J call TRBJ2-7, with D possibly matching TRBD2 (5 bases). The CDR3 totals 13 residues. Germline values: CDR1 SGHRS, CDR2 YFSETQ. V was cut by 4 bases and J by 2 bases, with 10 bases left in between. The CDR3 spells CASSPPGTYEQYF. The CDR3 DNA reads TGCGCCAGCAGCCCCCCCGGGACCTACGAGCAGTACTTC.

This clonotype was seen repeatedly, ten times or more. CDR3 amino acids: CATSSSYLGTDPYEQYF. CDR3 sequence (DNA): TGTGCCACCAGCAGTTCTTACCTCGGGACAGATCCCTACGAGCAGTACTTC. This chain connects TRBV15 to TRBJ2-7; 7 nucleotides align to TRBD1. The CDR3 sequence is 17 residues long. Germline assignment: CDR1 LNHNV and CDR2 YYDKDF (reference sequence). Trimming took 3 bases from V and 2 from J; bases not matched to a gene: 13. Together with reference TRBV15 and TRBJ2-7, the CDR3 gives the full variable domain: DAMVIQNPRYQVTQFGKPVTLSCSQTLNHNVMYWYQQKSSQAPKLLFHYYDKDFNNEADTPDNFQSRRPNTSFCFLDIRSPGLGDTAMYLCATSSSYLGTDPYEQYFGPGTRLTVT.

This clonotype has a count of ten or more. CDR3 sequence (DNA): TGCGCCAGCAGCTTGGCAGGGGGAGGAACTGAAGCTTTCTTT. This sequence encodes CASSLAGGGTEAFF. This rearrangement joins TRBV5-1 to TRBJ1-1; TRBD1 agrees at 7 bases. This CDR3 comprises 14 residues. V shed 0 bases, J shed 5 bases, and the junction held 4 bases outside the gene matches. Germline V gene lookup returns CDR1 SGHRS and CDR2 YFSETQ.

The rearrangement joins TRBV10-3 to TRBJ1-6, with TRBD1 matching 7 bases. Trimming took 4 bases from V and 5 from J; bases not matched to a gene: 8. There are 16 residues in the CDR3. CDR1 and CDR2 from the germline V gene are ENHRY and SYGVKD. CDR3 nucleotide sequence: TGTGCCATCAGTGGACTTCCCGGGACAGATAATTCACCCCTCCACTTT. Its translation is CAISGLPGTDNSPLHF.

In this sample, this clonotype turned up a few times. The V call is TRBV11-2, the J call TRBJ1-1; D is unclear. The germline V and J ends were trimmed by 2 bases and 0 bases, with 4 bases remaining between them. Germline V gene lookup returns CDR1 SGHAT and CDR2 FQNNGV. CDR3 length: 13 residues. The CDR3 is CASSLIMNTEAFF. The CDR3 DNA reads TGTGCCAGCAGCTTAATTATGAACACTGAAGCTTTCTTT.

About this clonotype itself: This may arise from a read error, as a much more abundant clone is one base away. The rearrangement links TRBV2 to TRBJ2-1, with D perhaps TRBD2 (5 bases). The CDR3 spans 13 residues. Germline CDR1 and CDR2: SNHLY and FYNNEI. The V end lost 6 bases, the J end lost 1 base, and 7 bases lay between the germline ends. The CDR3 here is CASSGVSYNEQFF. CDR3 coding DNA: TGTGCCAGCAGCGGGGTTTCCTACAATGAGCAGTTCTTC. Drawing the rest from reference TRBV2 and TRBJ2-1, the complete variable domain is EPEVTQTPSHQVTQMGQEVILRCVPISNHLYFYWYRQILGQKVEFLVSFYNNEISEKSEIFDDQFSVERPDGSNFTLKIRSTKLEDSAMYFCASSGVSYNEQFFGPGTRLTVL.

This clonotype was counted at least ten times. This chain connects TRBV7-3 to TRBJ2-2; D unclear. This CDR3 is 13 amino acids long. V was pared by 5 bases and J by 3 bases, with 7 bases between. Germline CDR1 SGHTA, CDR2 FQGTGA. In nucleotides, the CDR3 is TGTGCCAGCAGCCGCTCGTACACCGGGGAGCTGTTTTTT. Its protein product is CASSRSYTGELFF.

CDR3: CASSQSGTGSDEQYF. The CDR3 DNA sequence: TGCGCCAGCAGCCAATCCGGGACAGGGTCGGACGAGCAGTACTTC. The chain is built from TRBV4-1 and TRBJ2-7, with TRBD1 identical over 9 bases. CDR1 is MGHRA, CDR2 YSYEKL, per germline. Losses at the gene ends were 2 bases for V and 5 bases for J; bases not matched to a gene: 7. The length of the CDR3 is 15 residues.

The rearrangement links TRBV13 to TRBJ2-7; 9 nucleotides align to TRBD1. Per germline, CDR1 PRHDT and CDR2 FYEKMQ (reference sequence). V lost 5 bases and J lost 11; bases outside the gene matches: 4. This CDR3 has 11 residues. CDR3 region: CASSLWTGEYF. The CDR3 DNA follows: TGTGCCAGCAGCCTCTGGACAGGGGAGTACTTC.

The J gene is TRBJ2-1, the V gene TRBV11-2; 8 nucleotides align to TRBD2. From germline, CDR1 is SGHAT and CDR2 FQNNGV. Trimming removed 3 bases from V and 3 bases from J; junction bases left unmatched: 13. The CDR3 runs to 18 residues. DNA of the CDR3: TGTGCCAGCAGCTTCCCTATGAGGAAGGGACTAGGCTACAATGAGCAGTTCTTC. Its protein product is CASSFPMRKGLGYNEQFF.

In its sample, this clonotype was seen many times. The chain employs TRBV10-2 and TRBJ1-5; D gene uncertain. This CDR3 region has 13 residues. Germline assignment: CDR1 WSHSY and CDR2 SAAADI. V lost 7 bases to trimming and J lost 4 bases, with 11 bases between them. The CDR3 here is CASTLSRNQPQHF. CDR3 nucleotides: TGCGCCAGCACCCTAAGCAGAAATCAGCCCCAGCATTTT.

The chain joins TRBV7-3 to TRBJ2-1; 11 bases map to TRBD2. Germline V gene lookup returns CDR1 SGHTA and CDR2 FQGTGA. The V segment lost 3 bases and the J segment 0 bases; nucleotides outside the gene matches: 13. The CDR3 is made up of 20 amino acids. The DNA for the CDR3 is TGTGCCAGCAGCTTTAGCGGGAGGGCCGAGTATGGTGGCTCCTACAATGAGCAGTTCTTC. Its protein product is CASSFSGRAEYGGSYNEQFF. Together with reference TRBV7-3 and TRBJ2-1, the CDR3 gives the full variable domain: GAGVSQTPSNKVTEKGKYVELRCDPISGHTALYWYRQSLGQGPEFLIYFQGTGAADDSGLPNDRFFAVRPEGSVSTLKIQRTERGDSAVYLCASSFSGRAEYGGSYNEQFFGPGTRLTVL.

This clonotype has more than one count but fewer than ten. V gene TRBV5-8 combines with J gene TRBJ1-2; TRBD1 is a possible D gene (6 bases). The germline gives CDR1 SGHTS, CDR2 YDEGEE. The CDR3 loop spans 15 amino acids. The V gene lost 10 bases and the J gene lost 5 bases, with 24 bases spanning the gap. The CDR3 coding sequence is TGTGCCGGCCCGGGGTCCTCACAGGGTGGATATGGCTACACCTTC. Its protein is CAGPGSSQGGYGYTF. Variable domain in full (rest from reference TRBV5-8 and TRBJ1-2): EAGVTQSPTHLIKTRGQQATLRCSPISGHTSVYWYQQALGLGLQFLLWYDEGEERNRGNFPPRFSGRQFPNYSSELNVNALELEDSALYLCAGPGSSQGGYGYTFGSGTRLTVV.

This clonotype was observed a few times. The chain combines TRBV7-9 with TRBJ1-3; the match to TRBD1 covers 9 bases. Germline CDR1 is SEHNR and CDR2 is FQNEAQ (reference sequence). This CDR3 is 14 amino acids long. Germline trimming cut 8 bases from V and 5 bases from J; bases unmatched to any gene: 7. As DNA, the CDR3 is TGTGCCAGCCGTGGGACAGGGACTCGAAACACCATATATTTT. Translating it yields CASRGTGTRNTIYF.

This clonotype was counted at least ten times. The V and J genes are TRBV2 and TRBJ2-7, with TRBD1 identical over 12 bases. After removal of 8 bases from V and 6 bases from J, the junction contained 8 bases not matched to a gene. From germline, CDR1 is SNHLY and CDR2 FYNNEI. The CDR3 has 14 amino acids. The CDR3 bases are TGTGCCAGCGACTTCGGGACAGGGGGCGGCGAGCAGTACTTC. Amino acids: CASDFGTGGGEQYF.

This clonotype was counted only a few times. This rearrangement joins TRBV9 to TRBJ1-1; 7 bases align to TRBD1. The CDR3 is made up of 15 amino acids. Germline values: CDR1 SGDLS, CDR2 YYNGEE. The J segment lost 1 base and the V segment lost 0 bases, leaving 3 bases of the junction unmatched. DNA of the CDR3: TGTGCCAGCAGCGTAGGGAAGGGGGCGAACACTGAAGCTTTCTTT. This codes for CASSVGKGANTEAFF.

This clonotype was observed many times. CDR3 amino acids: CASRAHKLSNQPQHF. The CDR3 region has the DNA TGTGCCAGCAGGGCTCACAAGCTTAGCAATCAGCCCCAGCATTTT. The rearrangement uses TRBV6-8 and TRBJ1-5; no clear D gene. Looked up from germline, CDR1 is MNHGY and CDR2 is SAAAGT. This CDR3 is built from 15 residues. V lost 6 bases and J 0 bases, leaving 12 bases between the germline ends.

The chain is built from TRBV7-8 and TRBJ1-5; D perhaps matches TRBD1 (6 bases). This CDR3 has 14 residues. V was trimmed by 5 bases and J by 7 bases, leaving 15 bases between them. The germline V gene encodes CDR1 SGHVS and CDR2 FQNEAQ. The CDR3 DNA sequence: TGTGCCAGCAGCGCCTATCAGGGGAGCCAGCCCCAGCATTTT. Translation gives CASSAYQGSQPQHF.

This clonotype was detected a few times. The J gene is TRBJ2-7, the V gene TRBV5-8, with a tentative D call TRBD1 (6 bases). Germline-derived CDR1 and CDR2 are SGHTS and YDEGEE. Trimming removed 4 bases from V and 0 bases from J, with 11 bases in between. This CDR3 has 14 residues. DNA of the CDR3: TGTGCCAGCAGCCCCGGGACATTCTCCTACGAGCAGTACTTC. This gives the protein CASSPGTFSYEQYF. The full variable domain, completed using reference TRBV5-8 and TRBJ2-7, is EAGVTQSPTHLIKTRGQQATLRCSPISGHTSVYWYQQALGLGLQFLLWYDEGEERNRGNFPPRFSGRQFPNYSSELNVNALELEDSALYLCASSPGTFSYEQYFGPGTRLTVT.

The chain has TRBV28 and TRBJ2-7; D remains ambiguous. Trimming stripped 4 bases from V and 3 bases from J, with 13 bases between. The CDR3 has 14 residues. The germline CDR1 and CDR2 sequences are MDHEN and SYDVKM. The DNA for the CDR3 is TGTGCCAGCAGTTGGGCCTTAAGAAACTACGAGCAGTACTTC. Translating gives CASSWALRNYEQYF.

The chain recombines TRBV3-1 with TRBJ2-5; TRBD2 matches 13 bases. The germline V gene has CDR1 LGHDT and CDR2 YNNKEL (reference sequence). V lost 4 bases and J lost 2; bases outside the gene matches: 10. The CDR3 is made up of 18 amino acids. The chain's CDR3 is CASSLTGTSGVGQETQYF. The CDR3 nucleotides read TGTGCCAGCAGCCTGACCGGGACTAGCGGGGTCGGACAAGAGACCCAGTACTTC.

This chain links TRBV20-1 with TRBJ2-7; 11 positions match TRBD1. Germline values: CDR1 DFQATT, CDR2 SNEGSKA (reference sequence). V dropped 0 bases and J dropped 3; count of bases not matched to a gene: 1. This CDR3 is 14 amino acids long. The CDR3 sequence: CSARDGTGGYEQYF. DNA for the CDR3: TGCAGTGCTAGAGACGGGACAGGGGGCTACGAGCAGTACTTC.

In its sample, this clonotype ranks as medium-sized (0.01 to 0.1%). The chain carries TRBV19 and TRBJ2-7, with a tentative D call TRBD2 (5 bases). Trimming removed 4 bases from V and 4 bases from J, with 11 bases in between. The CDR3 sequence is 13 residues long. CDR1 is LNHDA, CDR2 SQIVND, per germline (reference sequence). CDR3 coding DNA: TGTGCCAGTAGTAACTCCGAGGGTTACGAGCAGTACTTC. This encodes CASSNSEGYEQYF.

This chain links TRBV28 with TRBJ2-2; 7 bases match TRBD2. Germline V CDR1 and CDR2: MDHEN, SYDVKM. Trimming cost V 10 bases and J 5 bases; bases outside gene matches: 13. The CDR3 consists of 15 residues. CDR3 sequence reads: CATYFGAGLTGELFF. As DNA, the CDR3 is TGTGCCACCTACTTCGGAGCGGGACTTACCGGGGAGCTGTTTTTT.

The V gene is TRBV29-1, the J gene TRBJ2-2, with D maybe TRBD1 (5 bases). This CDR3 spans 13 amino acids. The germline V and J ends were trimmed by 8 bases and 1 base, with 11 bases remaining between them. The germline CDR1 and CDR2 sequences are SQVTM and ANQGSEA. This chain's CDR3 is CSFRQRNTGELFF. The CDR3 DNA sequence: TGCAGCTTCAGACAGAGGAACACCGGGGAGCTGTTTTTT.